Below, one T cell receptor beta chain is given with its context. This entry comes from a study of somatic mutations in cytotoxic T cells in rheumatoid arthritis. Study-level background: Collection of patient blood (approximately 30 ml EDTA) took place right after diagnosis, before any treatment.

Profiling relied on immunoSEQ multiplex PCR, and the TCRdb table lists in-frame clones only, not all of them. The table includes 20,000 to 25,000 clones, about four fifths detected once. This clonotype was obtained from an adult with rheumatoid arthritis. Material: CD8+ T cells sorted from blood.

CDR3 DNA sequence: TGTGCCAGCAGCACAGGGATCCCAACGGGGTCACCCCTCCACTTT. This encodes CASSTGIPTGSPLHF. V usage is TRBV7-6 and J usage is TRBJ1-6, with a weak D call TRBD1 (6 bases). The CDR3 has 15 amino acids. The V gene lost 5 bases and the J gene lost 10 bases, with 18 bases spanning the gap. Germline lookup yields CDR1 SGHVS and CDR2 FNYEAQ.